A selection of T cell receptor beta chains follows, all from one sample in a study of CD8+CD57+ T cells in acquired aplastic anemia. Each CDR3 protein is one row after TCRdb ran MiXCR on the reads. The data show fewer than 300,000 distinct CDR3 sequences, 82% seen once. Sequencing used sorted CD4+, CD8+, or CD8+CD57+ T cells (not recorded which) from PBMCs. Receptor source: a human donor with aplastic anemia. Both conserved end residues are part of each CDR3. The D gene is left open where the match is weak. Where a row states a size, it is once, few, many or the class of an expanded clone; other rows omit it.

clone size | J gene | V gene | D gene | CDR3 DNA | CDR3 protein
once | TRBJ2-1 | TRBV2 | . | TGTGCCAGCAGTCCCCGGGCGGGCCATGAGCAGTTCTTC | CASSPRAGHEQFF
. | TRBJ2-3 | TRBV7-9 | TRBD2 | TGTGCCAGCAGTTTTAGGGGAGCGGGGGGGAGAGCTGATACGCAGTATTTT | CASSFRGAGGRADTQYF
. | TRBJ1-2 | TRBV7-8 | . | TGTGCCAGCAGCTTAGCGCGTGGTCGCGACTACAACTTC | CASSLARGRDYNF
. | TRBJ2-7 | TRBV28 | TRBD2 | TGTGCCAGCAGGATAGCGGGAGGGCATCTCGAGCAGTACTTC | CASRIAGGHLEQYF
. | TRBJ1-2 | TRBV7-9 | TRBD1 | TGTGCCAGCAGCAATGGACAGGGGAGTCAAGAGACCAAGTTC | CASSNGQGSQETKF
. | TRBJ2-5 | TRBV19 | TRBD2 | TGTGCCAGTAGTATAGCGGGGACTACCTCAGGAGAGACCCAGTACTTC | CASSIAGTTSGETQYF
. | TRBJ1-2 | TRBV5-1 | . | TGTGCCAGCAGCTTGCAGAGGTGGGACTATGGCTACACCTTC | CASSLQRWDYGYTF
once | TRBJ1-2 | TRBV19 | . | TGTGCCAGTAGCTTGGATAGCGAAGGCTTCGTATATGGCTACACCTTC | CASSLDSEGFVYGYTF
. | TRBJ2-3 | TRBV19 | TRBD2 | TGTGCCAGTAGTATCGCTACTCGTGCGGGAGAGACAGATACGCAGTATTTT | CASSIATRAGETDTQYF
. | TRBJ2-1 | TRBV9 | . | TGTGCCAGCAGCGCCAATCACGGGGGAGAGCAGTTCTTC | CASSANHGGEQFF
. | TRBJ1-2 | TRBV29-1 | TRBD1 | TGCAGCGTGGGGACAGGCTTTAACTATGGCTACACCTTC | CSVGTGFNYGYTF
few | TRBJ2-1 | TRBV7-2 | . | TGTGCCAGCAGCCGTGCTCGGGCGTACAATGAGCAGTTC | CASSRARAYNEQF
. | TRBJ2-5 | TRBV9 | . | TGTGCCAGCAGCGTAGAGGGCTACGACAAACACTGGAACTTC | CASSVEGYDKHWNF
once | TRBJ1-2 | TRBV29-1 | . | TGCAGCGTGACAGGTATCGACGGCTACACCTTC | CSVTGIDGYTF
. | TRBJ2-1 | TRBV7-7 | TRBD2 | TGTGCCAGCAGCTTAGGTCCTAGCGGGAGCTCCTACAATGAGCAGTTCTTC | CASSLGPSGSSYNEQFF
. | TRBJ1-1 | TRBV9 | . | TGTGCCAGCAGCTTAGCGCTTAGCTACGGGGCCAACGCTTTCTTT | CASSLALSYGANAFF
once | TRBJ1-1 | TRBV7-9 | . | TGTGCCAGCAGCTTAGCCCACGGGGGGAAAAAGACCCAGTTCTTT | CASSLAHGGKKTQFF
. | TRBJ1-2 | TRBV2 | . | TGCGCCAGCAGCCAAGCCGAAACCGCTAACTATGGCTACACCTTC | CASSQAETANYGYTF
. | TRBJ2-5 | TRBV15 | . | TGTGCCACCAGCAGGGGCTCCAGCCAAGCACCCCAGTACTTC | CATSRGSSQAPQYF
. | TRBJ1-2 | TRBV7-8 | . | TGTGCCAGCAGCTCGCGAAGGGGGGAAGGGACTGAAGCCACCTTC | CASSSRRGEGTEATF
. | TRBJ1-2 | TRBV7-3 | . | TGTGCCAGCAGCTCACGGGACACGGGGGTGGACTATGGCTACACCTTC | CASSSRDTGVDYGYTF
many | TRBJ1-4 | TRBV4-1 | . | TGCGCCAGCAGCCAATATGGGAATCTTAATGAAAAACTGTTTTTT | CASSQYGNLNEKLFF
. | TRBJ2-7 | TRBV12-3/TRBV12-4 | TRBD1 | TGTGCCAGCACCTTGGGACAGGGGGCGTCCTACGAGCAGTACTTC | CASTLGQGASYEQYF
. | TRBJ2-5 | TRBV7-6 | . | TGTGCCAGCAGCTTAGCCGGACGGAGGCAAGAGACCCAGTACTTC | CASSLAGRRQETQYF
. | TRBJ1-1 | TRBV24-1 | TRBD1 | TGTGCCACCAGTGACTTTACAGGGGGAGACACTGAAGCTTTCTTT | CATSDFTGGDTEAFF
. | TRBJ2-7 | TRBV5-8 | . | TGTGCCAGCAGCTTTAACAGGGTAGAGCAGTACTTC | CASSFNRVEQYF
. | TRBJ1-2 | TRBV9 | . | TGTGCCAGCAGCTCACTAGCGGGTAACTCCGGGGATCGCTACACCTTC | CASSSLAGNSGDRYTF
once | TRBJ2-1 | TRBV9 | TRBD2 | TGTGCCAGCAGCCCCTGGACTAGCGGAGCCTACAATGAGCAGTTCTTC | CASSPWTSGAYNEQFF